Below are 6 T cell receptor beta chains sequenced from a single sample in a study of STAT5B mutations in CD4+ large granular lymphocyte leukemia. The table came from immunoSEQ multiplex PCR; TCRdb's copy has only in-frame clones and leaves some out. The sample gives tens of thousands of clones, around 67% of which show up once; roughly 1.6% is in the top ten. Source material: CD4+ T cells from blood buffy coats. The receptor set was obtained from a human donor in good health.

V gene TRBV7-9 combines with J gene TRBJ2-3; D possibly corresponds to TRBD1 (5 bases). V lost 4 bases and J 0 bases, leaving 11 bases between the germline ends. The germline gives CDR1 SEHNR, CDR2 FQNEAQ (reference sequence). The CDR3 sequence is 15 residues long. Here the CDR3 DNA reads TGTGCCAGCAGCTACCAAGCAGGGAGCACAGATACGCAGTATTTT. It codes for CASSYQAGSTDTQYF.

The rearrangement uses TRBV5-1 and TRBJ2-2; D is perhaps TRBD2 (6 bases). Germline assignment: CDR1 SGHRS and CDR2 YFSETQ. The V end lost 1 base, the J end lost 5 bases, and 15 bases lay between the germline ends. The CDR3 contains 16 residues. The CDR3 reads CASSLYGRGSTGELFF. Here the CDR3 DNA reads TGCGCCAGCAGCTTGTACGGGCGGGGTTCGACCGGGGAGCTGTTTTTT.

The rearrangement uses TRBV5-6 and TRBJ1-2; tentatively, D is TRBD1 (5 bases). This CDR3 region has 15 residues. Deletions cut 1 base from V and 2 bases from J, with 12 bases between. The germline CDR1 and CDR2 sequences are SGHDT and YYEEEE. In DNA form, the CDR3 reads TGTGCCAGCAGCTTGTCGAGGGGTACGAACTATGGCTACACCTTC. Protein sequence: CASSLSRGTNYGYTF.

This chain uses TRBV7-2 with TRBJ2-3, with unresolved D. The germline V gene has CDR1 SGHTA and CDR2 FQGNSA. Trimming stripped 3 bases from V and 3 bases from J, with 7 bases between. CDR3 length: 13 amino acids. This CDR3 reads CASSLDHTDTQYF. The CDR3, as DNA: TGTGCCAGCAGCTTGGACCATACAGATACGCAGTATTTT.

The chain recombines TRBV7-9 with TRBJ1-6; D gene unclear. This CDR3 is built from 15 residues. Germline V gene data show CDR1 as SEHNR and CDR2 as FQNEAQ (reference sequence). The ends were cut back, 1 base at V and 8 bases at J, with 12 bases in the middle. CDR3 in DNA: TGTGCCAGCAGCTTAGTATCCGGGAAGCATTCACCCCTCCACTTT. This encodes CASSLVSGKHSPLHF.

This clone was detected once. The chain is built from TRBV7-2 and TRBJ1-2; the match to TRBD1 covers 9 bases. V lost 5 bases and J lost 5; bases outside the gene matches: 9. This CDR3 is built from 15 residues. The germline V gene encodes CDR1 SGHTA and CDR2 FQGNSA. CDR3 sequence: CASSDRDRVRYGYTF. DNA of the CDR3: TGTGCCAGCAGCGACCGGGACAGGGTACGGTATGGCTACACCTTC. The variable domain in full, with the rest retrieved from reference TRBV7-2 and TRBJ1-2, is GAGVSQSPSNKVTEKGKDVELRCDPISGHTALYWYRQSLGQGLEFLIYFQGNSAPDKSGLPSDRFSAERTGGSVSTLTIQRTQQEDSAVYLCASSDRDRVRYGYTFGSGTRLTVV.